This TCR beta chain was sequenced for a study of cytomegalovirus exposure and HLA in healthy donors. Study-level results: Productive status was seen about 90% or about 30% of the time for most TCR beta V segments in an earlier analysis. Rare sequences made up most TCRs, while some public TCRs were found in many donors. Both high specificity and high sensitivity reportedly marked the classifier's diagnosis of cytomegalovirus status. Per a later analysis, approximately 16,000 TCR beta sequences showed association with HLA alleles at 0.05 false discovery rate.

A multiplex PCR was run with 60 Vbeta primers and 13 Jbeta primers. Sequenced by immunoSEQ multiplex PCR; TCRdb stores in-frame clones only, minus some. The repertoire holds 150,000 to 200,000 clones, with 82% as singletons. To note about this clone: The antigen remains undetermined.

This CDR3 is 11 amino acids long. V was clipped by 5 bases and J by 7 bases, with 8 bases between them. Germline CDR1 SGHAT, CDR2 FQNNGV. This chain joins TRBV11-2 and TRBJ1-2, with unresolved D. The clonotype comes from a girl aged 10-17 years in good health and CMV-seropositive. The source material was PBMCs. DNA for the CDR3: TGTGCCAGCAGCCCGGGGAGTGGCTACACCTTC. Amino acid sequence: CASSPGSGYTF. Full variable domain (rest looked up from reference TRBV11-2 and TRBJ1-2): EAGVAQSPRYKIIEKRQSVAFWCNPISGHATLYWYQQILGQGPKLLIQFQNNGVVDDSQLPKDRFSAERLKGVDSTLKIQPAKLEDSAVYLCASSPGSGYTFGSGTRLTVV.